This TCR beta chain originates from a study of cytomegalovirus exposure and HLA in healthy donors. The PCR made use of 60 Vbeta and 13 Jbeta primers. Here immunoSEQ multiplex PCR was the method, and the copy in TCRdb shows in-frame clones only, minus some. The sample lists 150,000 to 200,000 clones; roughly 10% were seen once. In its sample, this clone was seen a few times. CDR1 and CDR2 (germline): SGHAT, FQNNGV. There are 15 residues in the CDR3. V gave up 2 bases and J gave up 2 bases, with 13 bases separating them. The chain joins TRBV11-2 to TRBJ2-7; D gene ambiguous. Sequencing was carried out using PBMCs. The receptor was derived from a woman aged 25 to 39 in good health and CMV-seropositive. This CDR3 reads CASSLYLASAYEQYF. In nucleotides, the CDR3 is TGTGCCAGCAGCTTATATTTGGCCAGTGCCTACGAGCAGTACTTC.